The clone carrying this T cell receptor beta chain was seen a few times. Assay used: immunoSEQ multiplex PCR; TCRdb lists only in-frame clones, some missing. Of 90,000 to 120,000 clones listed, 65% to 80% are singletons. This specimen belongs to a study of blood T cell repertoires in COVID-19. In the study overall: The study drew acute and convalescent COVID-19 samples from the United States, Italy and Spain. PBMCs, B-cell-depleted T cells, or T cells were the source of the cDNA or gDNA that made up the material.

The V gene's germline CDR1 is SGHNT and CDR2 YYREEE (reference sequence). The V and J ends lost 0 bases and 5 bases respectively, with 6 bases between them. The CDR3 covers 14 residues. The sequenced material came from peripheral blood. The gene calls are TRBV5-4 and TRBJ1-6; a possible D gene is TRBD1 (5 bases). The TCR sequence derives from a man in his 70s with acute or convalescent COVID-19. CDR3 DNA sequence: TGTGCCAGCAGCTTGGAACAGGATAATTCACCCCTCCACTTT. Translation: CASSLEQDNSPLHF.